These T cell receptor beta chains were read from a single sample in a study of cytomegalovirus exposure and HLA in healthy donors. TCRdb's table, derived via immunoSEQ multiplex PCR, lists solely in-frame clones and lacks some. Of around 150,000 clones detected, about 75% appear once; the ten largest clones hold about 7.6%. The specimen sequenced was PBMCs. The receptor set was obtained from a woman aged 40 to 50 in good health and CMV-seropositive. Both conserved end residues are part of each CDR3. Fields, in order: V gene, J gene, CDR3 protein.

V: TRBV29-1
J: TRBJ1-5
CDR3: CSVAGPGTANQPQHF

V: TRBV27
J: TRBJ2-7
CDR3: CASSFSQGPYEQYF

V: TRBV5-1
J: TRBJ1-1
CDR3: CASSLVPGMNTEAFF

V: TRBV29-1
J: TRBJ1-4
CDR3: CSVAGQPNEKLFF

V: TRBV28
J: TRBJ1-2
CDR3: CASFRDYGYTF

V: TRBV7-2
J: TRBJ1-2
CDR3: CASSLEGRRGYTF

V: TRBV7-9
J: TRBJ2-7
CDR3: CASSYGLADPYEQYF

V: TRBV30
J: TRBJ2-5
CDR3: CACSRGGAWETQYF

V: TRBV18
J: TRBJ1-1
CDR3: CASSPTQALNTEAFF

V: TRBV9
J: .
CDR3: CASSASVQGVDEQYF

V: TRBV25-1
J: TRBJ2-3
CDR3: CASSNLSGNTDTQYF

V: TRBV7-9
J: TRBJ2-2
CDR3: CASSRAFRQGDNTGELFF

V: TRBV5-1
J: TRBJ2-6
CDR3: CASSWTLITSSGANVLTF

V: TRBV5-4
J: TRBJ2-7
CDR3: CATIDRATALGPVADYEQYF

V: TRBV14
J: TRBJ1-2
CDR3: CASSQETVKGLHGYTF

V: TRBV7-9
J: TRBJ2-5
CDR3: CASSAYRVRETQYF

V: TRBV19
J: TRBJ2-2
CDR3: CASSIGSSGVTGELFF

V: TRBV23-1
J: TRBJ2-3
CDR3: CASSQGQGIQDTQYF

V: TRBV19
J: TRBJ1-2
CDR3: CASSIGTTGLYGYTF

V: TRBV7-2
J: TRBJ2-7
CDR3: CASSRIQGNEQYF

V: TRBV18
J: TRBJ1-2
CDR3: CASSSDRGVGYTF

V: TRBV2
J: TRBJ1-5
CDR3: CASSEGGGQPQHF

V: TRBV11-2
J: TRBJ1-2
CDR3: CASSSDRGNYGYTF

V: TRBV11-2
J: TRBJ1-1
CDR3: CASSLATETEAFF

V: TRBV7-7
J: TRBJ2-7
CDR3: CASSAGPDGDYEQYF

V: TRBV4-1
J: TRBJ2-4
CDR3: CASSQQGVAKNIQYF

V: TRBV5-8
J: TRBJ2-2
CDR3: CASSRGTGTPGELFF

V: TRBV11-2
J: TRBJ2-1
CDR3: CASSLISGSSYNEQFF

V: TRBV6-5
J: TRBJ1-3
CDR3: CASSYQRNSGNTIYF

V: TRBV2
J: TRBJ1-6
CDR3: CASSGANSPLHF

V: TRBV4-2
J: TRBJ1-3
CDR3: CASSQEGGGRNTIYF

V: TRBV9
J: TRBJ2-5
CDR3: CASSAGGYQETQYF

V: TRBV4-3
J: TRBJ2-1
CDR3: CASSQDQAGGYNEQFF

V: TRBV5-1
J: TRBJ2-2
CDR3: CASSWASGNGELFF

V: TRBV6-1
J: TRBJ2-3
CDR3: CASSGPAAGRLTDTQYF

V: TRBV14
J: TRBJ2-3
CDR3: CASSQEGGLASTDTQYF

V: TRBV29-1
J: TRBJ2-7
CDR3: CSVTLGPYEQYF

V: TRBV7-3
J: TRBJ2-7
CDR3: CASNAGTDEQYF

V: TRBV4-3
J: TRBJ2-1
CDR3: CASSRSLAGGMSEQFF

V: TRBV7-9
J: TRBJ2-1
CDR3: CASSRTSGRSYEQFF

V: TRBV7-2
J: TRBJ1-2
CDR3: CASSLASGAHYGYTF

V: TRBV19
J: TRBJ1-5
CDR3: CASRGGGGYSNQPQHF

V: TRBV19
J: TRBJ2-2
CDR3: CASRNSRDTGELFF

V: TRBV28
J: TRBJ2-6
CDR3: CASTPIRSPGANVLTF

V: TRBV5-1
J: TRBJ1-6
CDR3: CASSLQPTGTGASPLHF

V: TRBV6-1
J: TRBJ2-3
CDR3: CASSREMRGLDTQYF

V: TRBV27
J: TRBJ2-5
CDR3: CASSLSGLAETQYF

V: TRBV6-5
J: .
CDR3: CASSHDRASRELFF

V: TRBV27
J: TRBJ2-5
CDR3: CASSSPRTGWGETQYF

V: TRBV7-3
J: TRBJ2-7
CDR3: CASSLRGQGEYEQYF

V: TRBV15
J: TRBJ2-7
CDR3: CATSRGQEDRALYEQYF

V: TRBV4-1
J: TRBJ2-7
CDR3: CANSQAPGGSYEQYF

V: TRBV20-1
J: TRBJ2-7
CDR3: CSAGPYEQYF

V: TRBV25-1
J: TRBJ2-2
CDR3: CASSERGIGELFF

V: TRBV2
J: TRBJ2-3
CDR3: CASKRLAGEGDTQYF

V: TRBV9
J: TRBJ1-6
CDR3: CASSGGQGPYNSPLHF

V: TRBV6-6
J: TRBJ2-3
CDR3: CASSYSTSGSTDTQYF

V: TRBV7-3
J: TRBJ2-5
CDR3: CASSRSGETQYF

V: TRBV7-2
J: TRBJ2-1
CDR3: CASSLVQGDHNEQFF

V: TRBV9
J: TRBJ2-2
CDR3: CASSVLTDPTGELFF